This TCR beta chain was obtained from a study of blood T cells in healthy people across ages. It was with a sample-barcoded 5' primer and a J-beta primer mix that a second PCR of roughly 7 to 12 cycles was run. Each CDR3 protein is one row after TCRdb ran MiXCR on the 5' RACE reads. This table has about 650,000 distinct CDR3 sequences, about 32% appearing once. There are 14 residues in the CDR3. Trimming took 6 bases from V and 1 from J, leaving 12 bases between them. Germline V gene data show CDR1 as MNHEY and CDR2 as SMNVEV (reference sequence). Broader study findings: It was held that the diversity estimates obtained from one million T cells were underestimates. Naive CD4+ cells and diversity were both higher in long-lived donors than in aged donors.

In regard to this clonotype: The antigen is undetermined.

The sample consisted of blood. The source is a woman aged 80 or over in good health. The J gene is TRBJ1-1, the V gene TRBV27, with a tentative D call TRBD1 (5 bases). The CDR3: CASRPPDRNTEAFF. The CDR3 DNA follows: TGTGCCAGCAGGCCCCCAGACAGGAACACTGAAGCTTTCTTT.